The T cell receptor beta chain described here comes from a study of T cells in Graves' hyperthyroidism and ophthalmopathy. This clonotype appeared a few times. Amplification yielded TCR beta CDR3 regions, with RNA transcripts as the source. TCR CDR3 regions were first amplified by RT-PCR with HTBI primers. Via MiXCR, TCRdb re-called the multiplex PCR reads, giving one row per CDR3 protein. Here the sample spans 400,000 to 600,000 distinct CDR3 sequences, 15% to 20% being singletons. Sequenced sample: blood. This TCR came from a woman aged 25 to 39 with Graves' ophthalmopathy.

CDR3 protein: CASSFILAGGDEQFF. CDR3 coding DNA: TGTGCCAGCAGCTTTATACTAGCGGGAGGTGATGAGCAGTTCTTC. This chain connects TRBV7-3 to TRBJ2-1, with 12 bases matching TRBD2. The CDR3 is 15 amino acids. The J segment lost 8 bases and the V segment lost 3 bases, leaving 5 bases of the junction unmatched. In germline, CDR1 is SGHTA, CDR2 FQGTGA.